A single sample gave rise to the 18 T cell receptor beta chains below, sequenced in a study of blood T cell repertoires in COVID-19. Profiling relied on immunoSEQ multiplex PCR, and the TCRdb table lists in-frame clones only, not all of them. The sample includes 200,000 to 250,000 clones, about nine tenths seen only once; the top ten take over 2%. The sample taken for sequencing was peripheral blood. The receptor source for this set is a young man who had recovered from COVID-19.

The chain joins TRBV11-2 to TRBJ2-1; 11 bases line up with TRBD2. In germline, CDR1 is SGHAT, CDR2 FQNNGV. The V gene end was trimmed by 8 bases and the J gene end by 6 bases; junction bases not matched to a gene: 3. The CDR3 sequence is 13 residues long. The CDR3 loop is CASGLAGGNEQFF. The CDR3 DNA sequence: TGTGCCAGCGGGCTAGCGGGGGGCAATGAGCAGTTCTTC.

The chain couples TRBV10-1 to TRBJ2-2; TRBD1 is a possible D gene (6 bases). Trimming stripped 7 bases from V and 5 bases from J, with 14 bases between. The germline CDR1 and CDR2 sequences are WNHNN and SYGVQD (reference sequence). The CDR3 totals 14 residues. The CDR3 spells CASMGTGLTGELFF. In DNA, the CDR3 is TGCGCCAGCATGGGCACAGGGCTAACCGGGGAGCTGTTTTTT.

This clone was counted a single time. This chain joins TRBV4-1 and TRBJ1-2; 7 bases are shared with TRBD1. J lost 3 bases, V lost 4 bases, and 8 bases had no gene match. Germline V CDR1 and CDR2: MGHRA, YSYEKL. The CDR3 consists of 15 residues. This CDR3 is CASSPQTGRDYGYTF. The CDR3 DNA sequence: TGCGCCAGCAGCCCGCAGACAGGGCGGGACTATGGCTACACCTTC.

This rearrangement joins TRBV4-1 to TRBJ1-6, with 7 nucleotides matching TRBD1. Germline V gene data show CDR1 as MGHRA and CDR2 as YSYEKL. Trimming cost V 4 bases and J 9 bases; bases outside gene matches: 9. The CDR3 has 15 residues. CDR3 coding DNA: TGCGCCAGCAGCCCCTCCGGGACAGAGGCTTCACCCCTCCACTTT. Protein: CASSPSGTEASPLHF.

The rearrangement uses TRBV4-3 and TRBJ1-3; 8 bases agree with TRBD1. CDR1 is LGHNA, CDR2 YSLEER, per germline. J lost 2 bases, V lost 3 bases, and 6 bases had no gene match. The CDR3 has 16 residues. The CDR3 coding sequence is TGCGCCAGCAGCCAGACAGGGGAGAGTCCTGGAAACACCATATATTTT. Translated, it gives CASSQTGESPGNTIYF.

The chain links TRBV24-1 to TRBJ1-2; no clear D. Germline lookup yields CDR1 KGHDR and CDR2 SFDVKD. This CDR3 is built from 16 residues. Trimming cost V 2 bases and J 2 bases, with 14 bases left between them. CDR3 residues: CATSDSQHDSNYGYTF. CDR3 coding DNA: TGTGCCACCAGTGATTCCCAGCACGACTCAAACTATGGCTACACCTTC.

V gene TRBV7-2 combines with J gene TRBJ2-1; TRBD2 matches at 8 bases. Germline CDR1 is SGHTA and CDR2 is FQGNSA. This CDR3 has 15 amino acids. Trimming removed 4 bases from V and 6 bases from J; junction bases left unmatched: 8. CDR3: CASSSRGGPFNEQFF. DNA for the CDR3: TGTGCCAGCAGCTCCCGGGGGGGCCCCTTCAATGAGCAGTTCTTC.

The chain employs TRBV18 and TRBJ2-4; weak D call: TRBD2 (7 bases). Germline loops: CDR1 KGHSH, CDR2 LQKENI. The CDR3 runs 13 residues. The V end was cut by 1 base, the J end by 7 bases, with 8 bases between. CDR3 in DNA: TGTGCCAGCTCACCACAGGGGGGGAACATTCAGTACTTC. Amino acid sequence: CASSPQGGNIQYF.

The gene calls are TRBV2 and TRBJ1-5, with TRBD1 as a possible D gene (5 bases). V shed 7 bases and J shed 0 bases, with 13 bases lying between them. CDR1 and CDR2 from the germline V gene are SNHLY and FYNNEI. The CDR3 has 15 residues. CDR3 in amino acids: CASITGDNSNQPQHF. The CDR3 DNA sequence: TGTGCCAGCATCACAGGTGATAATAGCAATCAGCCCCAGCATTTT.

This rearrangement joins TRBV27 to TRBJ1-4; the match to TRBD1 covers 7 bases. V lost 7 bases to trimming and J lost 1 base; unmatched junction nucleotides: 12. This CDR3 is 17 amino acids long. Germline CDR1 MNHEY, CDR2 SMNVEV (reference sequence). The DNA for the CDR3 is TGTGCCAGCATAGGCCGCGACAGGGAAGGAACTAATGAAAAACTGTTTTTT. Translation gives CASIGRDREGTNEKLFF.

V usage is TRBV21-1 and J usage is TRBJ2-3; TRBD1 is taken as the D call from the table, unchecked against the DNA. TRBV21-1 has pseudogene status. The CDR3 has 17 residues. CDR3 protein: CASSTNTGSPGTDTQYF. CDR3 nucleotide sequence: TGTGCCAGCAGCACCAATACAGGGTCCCCTGGCACAGATACGCAGTATTTT.

The CDR3: CASSLNRGGLDTQYF. The DNA for the CDR3 is TGTGCCAGCAGCTTAAACCGGGGGGGCCTCGATACGCAGTATTTT. This chain connects TRBV11-2 to TRBJ2-3; 8 bases fit TRBD2. The CDR3 consists of 15 residues. V shed 2 bases and J 6 bases; nucleotides not matched to a gene: 7. CDR1 is SGHAT, CDR2 FQNNGV, per germline.

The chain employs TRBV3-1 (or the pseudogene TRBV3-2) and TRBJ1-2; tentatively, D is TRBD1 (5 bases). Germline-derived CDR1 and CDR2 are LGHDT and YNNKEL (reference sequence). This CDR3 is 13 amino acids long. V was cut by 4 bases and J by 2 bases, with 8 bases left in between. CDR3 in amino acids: CASSLTENYGYTF. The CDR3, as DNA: TGTGCCAGCAGCCTGACAGAAAACTATGGCTACACCTTC.

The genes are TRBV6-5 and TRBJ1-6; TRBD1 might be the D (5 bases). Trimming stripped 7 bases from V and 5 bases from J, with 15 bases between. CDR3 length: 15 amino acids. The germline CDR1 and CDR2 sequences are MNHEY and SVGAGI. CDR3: CASTPGLRHNSPLHF. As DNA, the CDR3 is TGTGCCAGCACCCCAGGGTTGAGGCATAATTCACCCCTCCACTTT.

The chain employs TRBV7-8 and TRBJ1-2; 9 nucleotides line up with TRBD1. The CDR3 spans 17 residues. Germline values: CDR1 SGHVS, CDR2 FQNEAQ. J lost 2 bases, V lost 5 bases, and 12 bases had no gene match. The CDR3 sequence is CASSLRPGTGWNYGYTF. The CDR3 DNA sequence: TGTGCCAGCAGCCTCCGGCCGGGGACAGGGTGGAACTATGGCTACACCTTC.

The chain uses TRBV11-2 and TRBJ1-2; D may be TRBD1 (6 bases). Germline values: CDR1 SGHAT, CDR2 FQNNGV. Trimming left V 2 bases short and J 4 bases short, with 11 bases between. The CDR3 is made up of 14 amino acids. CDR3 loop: CASSLRTAIYGYTF. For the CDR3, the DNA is TGTGCCAGCAGCTTACGGACAGCCATCTATGGCTACACCTTC.

The CDR3 DNA follows: TGTGCCAGCAGGACGGGTTCTCTCTATGGCTACACCTTC. Translated: CASRTGSLYGYTF. The V gene is TRBV6-5, the J gene TRBJ1-2; D is undetermined. The CDR3 has 13 amino acids. The germline V and J ends were trimmed by 6 bases and 4 bases, with 12 bases remaining between them. Germline values: CDR1 MNHEY, CDR2 SVGAGI.

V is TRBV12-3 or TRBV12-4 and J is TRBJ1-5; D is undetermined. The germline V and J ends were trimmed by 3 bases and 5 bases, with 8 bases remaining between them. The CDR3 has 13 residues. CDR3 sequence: CASSLREDQPQHF. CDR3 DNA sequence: TGTGCCAGCAGTTTGAGGGAAGATCAGCCCCAGCATTTT.